This is a list of T cell receptor beta chains from one sample in a study of control samples from healthy donors and cancer patients. Sequenced by immunoSEQ multiplex PCR; TCRdb stores in-frame clones only, minus some. The sample includes 170,000 or so clones, roughly 91% of them seen just once. Material for sequencing was blood. These receptors all come from a man younger than 30 in good health. CDR3s include the opening cysteine and the closing phenylalanine or tryptophan. The size of a clone is reported for some rows only, either as once, few or many, or as a class for expanded clones.

v_gene	j_gene	abundance	CDR3aa
TRBV2	TRBJ2-2	NA	CASSEGDRVTGELFF
TRBV19	TRBJ1-1	NA	CASSARGHSNTEAFF
TRBV6-5	TRBJ2-7	NA	CASQSTYEQYF
TRBV2	TRBJ1-1	NA	CASSRTGPAFF
TRBV9	TRBJ1-5	NA	CASSVDALDRPQHF
TRBV6-5	TRBJ2-2	NA	CASRDRGNIGELFF
TRBV5-6	TRBJ1-4	NA	CASSLANRGRANEKLFF
TRBV15	TRBJ2-1	NA	CATSREPLLAGGRGEQFF
TRBV18	TRBJ1-6	NA	CASSPGIGNSPLHF
TRBV4-2	TRBJ1-5	NA	CASSQDGSGRANQPQHF
TRBV18	TRBJ2-1	once	CASSSPGTSNNEQFF
TRBV2	TRBJ2-3	NA	CASFRPRLAGGPKTDTQYF
TRBV5-6	TRBJ1-4	NA	CASSLARGRIATNEKLFF
TRBV6-5	TRBJ2-1	NA	CASRPTVYNEQFF